This T cell receptor (beta chain) was profiled in a study of OX40 agonist ivuxolimab in advanced cancers. Study-level background: Every 2 weeks, ivuxolimab was infused into the patients intravenously at between 0.01 and 10 mg/kg. Findings of the study overall: Average numbers of expanded clones were greater in CD8+ T cells than in CD4+.

Notes on this clone: Its antigen is unknown.

Assay: immunoSEQ multiplex PCR; the TCRdb copy retains only in-frame clones and omits some. The repertoire holds 12,000 or so clones, with about two thirds as singletons. Baseline, cycle 4 day 1, and cycle 7 day 1 were the blood sampling points. The specimen comprised CD4+ or CD8+ T cells sorted from blood, sampled in a trial of the OX40 agonist ivuxolimab. This clonotype was obtained from an adult with an advanced solid tumor such as melanoma, head and neck, liver or kidney cancer.

The CDR3 loop is CASSSGTGHSPLHF. As DNA, the CDR3 is TGTGCCAGCAGCTCCGGGACAGGGCATTCACCCCTCCACTTT. This chain uses TRBV11-2 with TRBJ1-6; 9 nucleotides align to TRBD1. V lost 4 bases and J lost 8; bases outside the gene matches: 3. In germline, CDR1 is SGHAT, CDR2 FQNNGV. This CDR3 has 14 residues.